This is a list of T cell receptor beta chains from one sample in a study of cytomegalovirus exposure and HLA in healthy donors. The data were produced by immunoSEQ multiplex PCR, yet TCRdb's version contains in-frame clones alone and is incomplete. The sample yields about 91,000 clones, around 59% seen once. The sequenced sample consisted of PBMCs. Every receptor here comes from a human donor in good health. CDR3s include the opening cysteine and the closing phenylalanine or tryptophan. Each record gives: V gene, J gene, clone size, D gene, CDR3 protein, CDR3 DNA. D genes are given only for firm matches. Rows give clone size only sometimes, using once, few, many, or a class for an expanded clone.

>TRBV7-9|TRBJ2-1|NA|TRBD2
CASRRGGTYNEQFF
TGTGCCAGCAGGCGGGGGGGGACCTACAATGAGCAGTTCTTC
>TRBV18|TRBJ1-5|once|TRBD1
CASSQNTGQLNQPQHF
TGTGCCAGCTCCCAAAACACGGGACAGCTCAATCAGCCCCAGCATTTT
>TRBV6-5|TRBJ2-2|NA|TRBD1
CASRSRDRATGELFF
TGTGCCAGCAGATCCCGGGACAGGGCCACCGGGGAGCTGTTTTTT
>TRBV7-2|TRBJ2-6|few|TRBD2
CASSLVAGAGANVLTF
TGTGCCAGCAGCTTAGTGGCGGGGGCTGGGGCCAACGTCCTGACTTTC
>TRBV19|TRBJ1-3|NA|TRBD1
CASSPQGTGNTIYF
TGTGCCAGTAGCCCACAGGGGACTGGAAACACCATATATTTT
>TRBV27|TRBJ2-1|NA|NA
CASSLVGAWNEQFF
TGTGCCAGCAGTTTAGTGGGGGCGTGGAATGAGCAGTTCTTC
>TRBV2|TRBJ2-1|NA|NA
CASSPDSLSSYNEQFF
TGTGCCAGCAGCCCTGACTCACTCAGCTCCTACAATGAGCAGTTCTTC
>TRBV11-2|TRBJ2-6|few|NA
CASSFSLPEAGANVLTF
TGTGCCAGCAGCTTCAGCCTTCCGGAGGCTGGGGCCAACGTCCTGACTTTC
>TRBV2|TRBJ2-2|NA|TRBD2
CASRARTSGAVGELFF
TGTGCCAGCAGGGCCCGGACTAGCGGGGCCGTCGGGGAGCTGTTTTTT
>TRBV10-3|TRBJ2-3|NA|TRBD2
CAISSGGGTDTQYF
TGTGCCATCAGTTCCGGGGGGGGCACAGATACGCAGTATTTT
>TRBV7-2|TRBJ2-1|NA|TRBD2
CASSPPGLANEQFF
TGTGCCAGCAGCCCTCCGGGACTAGCCAATGAGCAGTTCTTC
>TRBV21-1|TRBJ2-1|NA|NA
CASSKAAGQRRRGEQFF
TGTGCCAGCAGCAAAGCGGCGGGACAGAGGAGAAGGGGTGAGCAGTTCTTC
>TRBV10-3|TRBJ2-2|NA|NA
CAISELAPGDTGELFF
TGTGCCATCAGTGAGTTGGCTCCAGGGGACACCGGGGAGCTGTTTTTT
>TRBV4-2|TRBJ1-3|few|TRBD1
CASSQEQGASGNTIYF
TGTGCCAGCAGCCAGGAACAGGGGGCCTCTGGAAACACCATATATTTT
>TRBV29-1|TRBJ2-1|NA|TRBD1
CSVVFLEGVRDRGNNEQFF
TGCAGCGTTGTCTTTTTAGAGGGGGTCAGGGACAGGGGAAATAATGAGCAGTTCTTC